These 27 T cell receptor beta chains were all obtained from the same sample, sequenced in a study of regulatory T cells in long-lasting Graves disease (dated by TCRdb to about 2021). Interpreted using the paper, the time point label stands for: newly diagnosed GD, antithyroid drugs for less than 3 months. RNA was extracted from PBMCs in TRIzol for both TCR sequencing and RNA sequencing. Libraries were prepared through multiplex PCR. Sequencing took place on an Illumina HiSeq 4000. iRepertoire HTBI primers and Arm-PCR amplification of CDR3 regions were used to construct TCR beta libraries. The public reads were reprocessed in TCRdb via fastp at Q25 and MiXCR, keeping in-frame beta chains. Every CDR3 protein is listed once, alongside the most common genes and DNA of its rows. For this sample there are roughly 560,000 distinct CDR3 sequences; about 11% appear just once. The ten most abundant clones make up roughly 8.9% of the sample.

The same sample was also studied in work on T cells in Graves' hyperthyroidism and ophthalmopathy.

This sample comprised peripheral blood mononuclear cells (PBMCs), obtained at new diagnosis, from a patient treated with antithyroid drugs. All receptors derive from a woman in her twenties or thirties with Graves disease. Donor details come from another sample of the same person, matched by shared clones.

With regard to this clonotype: Just one base apart from a much larger clone, this may be a read error. V and J are TRBV12-3 or TRBV12-4 and TRBJ1-3, with D possibly TRBD1 on 5 matching bases. V lost 3 bases, J lost 4 bases, and 13 bases lay in between. This CDR3 has 15 residues. CDR3 nucleotide sequence: TGTGCCAGCAGTTTTCAGGGCTTGAGCGGAAACACCATATATTTT. Encoded protein: CASSFQGLSGNTIYF.

This clonotype was observed a few times. The V and J genes are TRBV28 and TRBJ2-1; maybe TRBD2 (6 bases). CDR1 MDHEN and CDR2 SYDVKM come from the germline V gene. This CDR3 contains 12 residues. This CDR3 reads CATREMHNEQFF. The CDR3 DNA reads TGTGCGACTCGGGAGATGCACAATGAGCAGTTCTTC.

This clonotype has more than one count but fewer than ten. This chain connects TRBV19 to TRBJ2-7; 12 bases agree with TRBD2. The germline gives CDR1 LNHDA, CDR2 SQIVND (reference sequence). Germline trimming cut 6 bases from V and 3 bases from J; bases unmatched to any gene: 3. This CDR3 contains 14 residues. The CDR3 nucleotides are TGTGCCAGTAGGAGACTAGCGGGAGACTACGAGCAGTACTTC. Its protein is CASRRLAGDYEQYF. Together with reference TRBV19 and TRBJ2-7, the CDR3 gives the full variable domain: DGGITQSPKYLFRKEGQNVTLSCEQNLNHDAMYWYRQDPGQGLRLIYYSQIVNDFQKGDIAEGYSVSREKKESFPLTVTSAQKNPTAFYLCASRRLAGDYEQYFGPGTRLTVT.

This clonotype came up a few times. The V call is TRBV4-3, the J call TRBJ2-5, with TRBD1 identical over 11 bases. Germline CDR1 is LGHNA and CDR2 is YSLEER. This CDR3 has 18 amino acids. Trimming removed 0 bases from V and 4 bases from J; junction bases left unmatched: 10. The CDR3 region is CASSQDPPGTGGLETQYF. CDR3 DNA sequence: TGCGCCAGCAGCCAAGATCCTCCCGGGACAGGGGGTTTAGAGACCCAGTACTTC.

The chain is built from TRBV4-2 and TRBJ1-6, with D unclear. V shed 6 bases and J shed 6 bases, with 9 bases lying between them. The CDR3 contains 13 residues. Germline CDR1 is LGHNA and CDR2 is YNFKEQ. CDR3 protein: CASRELSNSPLHF. The CDR3 DNA is TGTGCCAGCAGAGAGTTGTCTAATTCACCCCTCCACTTT.

This clonotype has a handful of counts. The genes are TRBV20-1 and TRBJ2-3; D call uncertain. The CDR3 totals 13 residues. V lost 6 bases, J lost 6 bases, and 16 bases lay in between. Looked up from germline, CDR1 is DFQATT and CDR2 is SNEGSKA (reference sequence). The CDR3 here is CSADSEQADTQYF. CDR3 in DNA: TGCAGTGCCGACTCTGAGCAGGCGGATACGCAGTATTTT.

This clonotype was counted between two and nine times. This CDR3 is CASSRWGRQGIYNEQFF. Written as DNA, the CDR3 is TGCGCCAGCAGCCGTTGGGGTCGACAAGGAATCTACAATGAGCAGTTCTTC. The chain uses TRBV4-1 and TRBJ2-1, with unresolved D. Germline CDR1 reads MGHRA; CDR2 reads YSYEKL. The CDR3 runs 17 residues. Trimming removed 4 bases at V and 3 bases at J, with 19 bases between.

The V gene is TRBV10-3, the J gene TRBJ2-1; D is perhaps TRBD2 (5 bases). Germline V CDR1 and CDR2: ENHRY, SYGVKD. The V end was cut by 4 bases, the J end by 4 bases, with 11 bases between. The CDR3 contains 14 residues. The CDR3 DNA reads as TGTGCCATCAGTGCGGGGAATGGGTACAATGAGCAGTTCTTC. Its protein is CAISAGNGYNEQFF.

The rearrangement uses TRBV20-1 and TRBJ1-5; no clear D gene. This CDR3 has 13 amino acids. With 0 bases removed from V and 5 bases from J, the gap between germline ends came to 8 bases. Germline loops: CDR1 DFQATT, CDR2 SNEGSKA (reference sequence). The CDR3 loop reads CSARDWGYQPQHF. In DNA, the CDR3 is TGCAGTGCTAGAGATTGGGGATATCAGCCCCAGCATTTT.

There are many counts of this clonotype. The V gene is TRBV15, the J gene TRBJ1-5, with a tentative D call TRBD1 (6 bases). Trimming stripped 2 bases from V and 6 bases from J, with 14 bases between. The CDR3 has 15 residues. Germline V lookup: CDR1 LNHNV, CDR2 YYDKDF (reference sequence). Here the CDR3 reads CATSRKTGGGQPQHF. The CDR3 DNA sequence: TGTGCCACCAGCAGAAAAACGGGGGGCGGTCAGCCCCAGCATTTT.

This clonotype was counted a few times. CDR3 residues: CASSQVSGVLYEQYF. CDR3 DNA: TGTGCCAGCAGCCAAGTAAGCGGGGTCCTCTACGAGCAGTACTTC. This chain uses TRBV4-2 with TRBJ2-7; 7 nucleotides agree with TRBD2. Germline trimming cut 1 base from V and 3 bases from J; bases unmatched to any gene: 6. The CDR3 runs to 15 residues. Germline values: CDR1 LGHNA, CDR2 YNFKEQ.

The rearrangement joins TRBV9 to TRBJ1-2; D call uncertain. V lost 0 bases and J lost 3, with 6 bases in between. This CDR3 region has 13 residues. Germline V gene sequence: CDR1 SGDLS, CDR2 YYNGEE. CDR3 DNA sequence: TGTGCCAGCAGCGTAGGAACAGACTATGGCTACACCTTC. Its protein product is CASSVGTDYGYTF.

With regard to this clonotype: A read error is possible here, since a much larger clone lies one base away. The chain has TRBV2 and TRBJ2-1; 10 positions agree with TRBD2. Germline CDR1 and CDR2: SNHLY and FYNNEI. There are 18 residues in the CDR3. Written as DNA, the CDR3 is TGTGCCAGCAGAGAATACAGCGGGAGGGCGAGGGTAGGAGAGACCCACTACTTC. Its protein product is CASREYSGRARVGETHYF.

This CDR3 is CASRSQLAGGRETQYF. DNA for the CDR3: TGTGCCAGCAGATCTCAACTAGCGGGAGGGCGGGAGACCCAGTACTTC. The chain links TRBV6-1 to TRBJ2-5; 13 bases map to TRBD2. The CDR3 has 16 residues. With V trimmed by 6 bases and J by 5 bases, 9 bases remained unmatched. Germline V gives CDR1 MNHNS, CDR2 SASEGT.

About this clonotype itself: A read error is possible here, since a much larger clone lies one base away. The chain has TRBV12-3 or TRBV12-4 and TRBJ2-7; 7 nucleotides match TRBD2. The V and J ends lost 5 bases and 2 bases, in that order; junction bases with no gene match: 21. CDR3 length: 19 amino acids. In nucleotides, the CDR3 is TGTGCCAGCAGTGAATTGTCTAGCGGCGAGTGGGGACTCACCTACGAGCAGTACTTC. The encoded protein is CASSELSSGEWGLTYEQYF.

Worth noting for this clonotype: This likely came from a read error, as a far larger clone is one base away. The chain uses TRBV28 and TRBJ2-7; tentative D call: TRBD1 (5 bases). Matching the DNA end better, TRBJ1-2 makes the J call doubtful. CDR3 length: 13 residues. CDR1 and CDR2 (germline): MDHEN, SYDVKM. In nucleotides, the CDR3 is TGTGCCAGCAGGTTACGAGGGACGGCTGGCTACACCTTC. It specifies CASRLRGTAGYTF.

In this sample, this clonotype turned up many times. The CDR3 is CASSPAGPDTEAFF. CDR3 DNA: TGTGCCAGCAGTCCGGCAGGGCCGGACACTGAAGCTTTCTTT. V and J are TRBV28 and TRBJ1-1, with D perhaps TRBD1 (5 bases). The CDR3 sequence is 14 residues long. Germline V lookup: CDR1 MDHEN, CDR2 SYDVKM. The germline V and J ends were trimmed by 5 bases and 3 bases, with 13 bases remaining between them.

This chain joins TRBV2 and TRBJ2-1, with D uncertain. Trimming took off 4 bases at V and 2 bases at J, with 12 bases between the two ends. The CDR3 has 15 residues. CDR1 is SNHLY, CDR2 FYNNEI, per germline. DNA of the CDR3: TGTGCCAGCAGTGGCCAGCTGCAGACCTACAATGAGCAGTTCTTC. It yields the protein CASSGQLQTYNEQFF.

This clonotype was counted many times. The chain uses TRBV20-1 and TRBJ2-5; the D is unclear. The V end was cut by 8 bases, the J end by 1 base, with 11 bases between. CDR1 and CDR2 from the germline V gene are DFQATT and SNEGSKA (reference sequence). The CDR3 sequence is 12 residues long. DNA for the CDR3: TGCAGTTTCCGATTGGGCCAAGAGACCCAGTACTTC. Its translation: CSFRLGQETQYF.

In this sample, this clonotype turned up many times. V is TRBV28 and J is TRBJ2-1, with 10 positions matching TRBD2. V shed 5 bases and J 4 bases; nucleotides not matched to a gene: 23. Germline lookup yields CDR1 MDHEN and CDR2 SYDVKM. The CDR3 has 21 amino acids. The chain's CDR3 is CASSTPGRTSGLPYEYNEQFF. The CDR3 DNA is TGTGCCAGCAGTACCCCCGGGCGGACTAGCGGCCTCCCATACGAATACAATGAGCAGTTCTTC.

This clonotype was seen ten or more times. One junction end does not reproduce the germline sequence, and a read error may be involved. The chain joins TRBV29-1 to TRBJ1-2; 7 positions agree with TRBD1. The germline V gene encodes CDR1 SQVTM and CDR2 ANQGSEA. The CDR3 extends over 12 amino acids. The CDR3 here is CTAGGGAYRYTF. The CDR3 DNA reads as TGCACCGCAGGAGGGGGCGCCTATCGCTACACCTTC.

This clonotype has at least ten counts. The chain uses TRBV28 and TRBJ2-7; TRBD2 matches 8 bases. After removal of 3 bases from V and 4 bases from J, the junction contained 8 bases not matched to a gene. Germline CDR1 is MDHEN and CDR2 is SYDVKM. This CDR3 is 15 amino acids long. The CDR3 loop reads CASSFGTSGQYEQYF. CDR3 coding DNA: TGTGCCAGCAGTTTTGGAACTAGCGGCCAGTACGAGCAGTACTTC.

The gene calls are TRBV20-1 and TRBJ2-3; D not certain. The germline V gene encodes CDR1 DFQATT and CDR2 SNEGSKA (reference sequence). The CDR3 has 16 amino acids. Between the trimmed V and J ends, which lost 3 bases and 2 bases, there was a span of 18 bases. The CDR3, as DNA: TGCAGTGCTAGTGGTATAGTTGGCGGTTTCACAGATACGCAGTATTTT. Translation: CSASGIVGGFTDTQYF.

A single count supports this clonotype. This may come from a read error, since a much larger clone is one base off. The V and J genes are TRBV7-9 and TRBJ2-2, with a tentative D call TRBD2 (6 bases). Trimming stripped 10 bases from V and 6 bases from J, with 24 bases between. Germline-derived CDR1 and CDR2 are SEHNR and FQNEAQ (reference sequence). CDR3 length: 16 amino acids. CDR3 coding DNA: TGTGCCAACAGGACTACCCAAGGGTCCCTGCCCGGGGAGCTGTTTTTT. Protein: CANRTTQGSLPGELFF.

Concerning this clonotype itself: This sequence is one base from a far larger clone and is likely a read error. The CDR3 region is CAGSETSYNEQFF. CDR3 nucleotide sequence: TGTGCCGGCAGTGAAACTAGTTACAATGAGCAGTTCTTC. The chain carries TRBV27 and TRBJ2-1, with a tentative D call TRBD2 (5 bases). The germline V gene has CDR1 MNHEY and CDR2 SMNVEV (reference sequence). This CDR3 is built from 13 residues.

This clonotype was counted many times. DNA of the CDR3: TGCAGTGCCCCAGGTCGGGGTTGGTCCGAAGGGGACAATGAGCAGTTCTTC. Translation: CSAPGRGWSEGDNEQFF. The rearrangement joins TRBV20-1 to TRBJ2-1; D may be TRBD1 or TRBD2 (5 bases each). Germline V gives CDR1 DFQATT, CDR2 SNEGSKA (reference sequence). The CDR3 loop spans 17 amino acids. V lost 6 bases and J 5 bases, leaving 26 bases between the germline ends.

This clonotype was seen at least ten times. J is TRBJ2-1 and V is TRBV7-9; D is unresolved. The CDR3 is 12 residues long. The germline V gene has CDR1 SEHNR and CDR2 FQNEAQ (reference sequence). V lost 8 bases to trimming and J lost 0 bases, with 5 bases between them. CDR3 residues: CASRGSYNEQFF. The CDR3, as DNA: TGTGCCAGCCGAGGCTCCTACAATGAGCAGTTCTTC.